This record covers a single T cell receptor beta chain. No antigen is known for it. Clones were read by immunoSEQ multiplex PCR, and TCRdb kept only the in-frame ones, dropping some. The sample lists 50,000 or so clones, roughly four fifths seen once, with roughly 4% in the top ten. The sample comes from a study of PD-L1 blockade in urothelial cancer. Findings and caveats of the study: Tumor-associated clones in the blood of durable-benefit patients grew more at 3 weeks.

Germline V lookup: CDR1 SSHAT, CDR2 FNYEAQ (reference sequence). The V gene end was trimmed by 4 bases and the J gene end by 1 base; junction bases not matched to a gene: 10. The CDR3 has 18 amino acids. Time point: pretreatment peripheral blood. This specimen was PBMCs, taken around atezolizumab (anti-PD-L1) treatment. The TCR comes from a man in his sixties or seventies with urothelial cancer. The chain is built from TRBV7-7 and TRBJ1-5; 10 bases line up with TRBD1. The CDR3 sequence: CASSSRTGDRGSNQPQHF. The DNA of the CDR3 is TGTGCCAGCAGCTCTAGAACCGGGGACAGGGGAAGCAATCAGCCCCAGCATTTT. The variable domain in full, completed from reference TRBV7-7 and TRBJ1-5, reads GAGVSQSPRYKVTKRGQDVTLRCDPISSHATLYWYQQALGQGPEFLTYFNYEAQPDKSGLPSDRFSAERPEGSISTLTIQRTEQRDSAMYRCASSSRTGDRGSNQPQHFGDGTRLSIL.